The 21 T cell receptor beta chains reported below all come from one sample, sequenced in a study of blood T cell repertoires in COVID-19. The assay was immunoSEQ multiplex PCR, and TCRdb's table has in-frame clones only and misses some. The repertoire has 300,000 or so clones, about 87% of them found once; the top ten carry less than 9.5%. The specimen was peripheral blood. Every receptor here comes from a woman aged 45 to 65 who had recovered from COVID-19.

V gene TRBV6-1 combines with J gene TRBJ1-2; 7 bases are shared with TRBD1. The V gene's germline CDR1 is MNHNS and CDR2 SASEGT. The CDR3 runs to 14 residues. V shed 0 bases, J shed 5 bases, and the junction held 3 bases outside the gene matches. CDR3: CASSEARGEYGYTF. Written as DNA, the CDR3 is TGTGCCAGCAGTGAAGCCAGGGGGGAATATGGCTACACCTTC.

The V and J genes are TRBV5-1 and TRBJ2-1, with D possibly being TRBD1 (6 bases). V was trimmed by 2 bases and J by 7 bases, leaving 13 bases between them. Germline loops: CDR1 SGHRS, CDR2 YFSETQ. The CDR3 totals 14 residues. CDR3 region: CASSFTTTGNEQFF. The DNA for the CDR3 is TGCGCCAGCAGCTTTACAACTACAGGGAATGAGCAGTTCTTC.

The V call is TRBV4-3, the J call TRBJ2-1; 10 bases fit TRBD2. V trimming: 2 bases; J trimming: 6 bases; junction bases outside the gene matches: 10. Germline V gene sequence: CDR1 LGHNA, CDR2 YSLEER. This CDR3 is 17 amino acids long. The CDR3: CASSQKPLAGEINEQFF. The CDR3 region has the DNA TGCGCCAGCAGCCAAAAACCCCTAGCGGGAGAGATCAATGAGCAGTTCTTC.

The count of this clone is one. The J gene is TRBJ2-7, the V gene TRBV30; D not resolved. V gave up 1 base and J gave up 4 bases, with 5 bases separating them. Germline V gene sequence: CDR1 GTSNPN, CDR2 SVGIG (reference sequence). The CDR3 runs to 11 residues. The CDR3, as DNA: TGTGCCTGGAGTGCACAATACGAGCAGTACTTC. The encoded protein is CAWSAQYEQYF.

The rearrangement uses TRBV4-2 and TRBJ1-6; 9 bases agree with TRBD1. Germline lookup yields CDR1 LGHNA and CDR2 YNFKEQ. The CDR3 extends over 16 amino acids. The V segment lost 3 bases and the J segment 10 bases; nucleotides outside the gene matches: 10. In nucleotides, the CDR3 is TGTGCCAGCAGCCAGGGCGGGACAGGGTCGCTGTCACCCCTCCACTTT. This codes for CASSQGGTGSLSPLHF.

The chain links TRBV19 to TRBJ2-3; D may be TRBD1 (6 bases). Germline loops: CDR1 LNHDA, CDR2 SQIVND (reference sequence). The CDR3 has 14 amino acids. V was cut by 2 bases and J by 9 bases, with 15 bases left in between. The CDR3 bases are TGTGCCAGTAGTATACGCTACAGGGTAAACACGCAGTATTTT. It is translated as CASSIRYRVNTQYF.

The chain has TRBV7-2 and TRBJ1-1; 8 bases agree with TRBD1. This CDR3 is 15 amino acids long. V lost 5 bases and J lost 10; bases outside the gene matches: 15. Germline CDR1 and CDR2: SGHTA and FQGNSA. In DNA form, the CDR3 reads TGTGCCAGCAGCCCGCCACTTGGACAGGGTCGGCCAGCTTTCTTT. This encodes CASSPPLGQGRPAFF.

This rearrangement joins TRBV19 to TRBJ1-1, with D uncertain. The CDR3 consists of 13 residues. Germline V CDR1 and CDR2: LNHDA, SQIVND (reference sequence). V lost 3 bases and J lost 12, with 17 bases in between. Here the CDR3 reads CASSIPPERRTFF. The CDR3 bases are TGTGCCAGTAGTATCCCCCCGGAGCGGCGAACTTTCTTT.

The genes are TRBV29-1 and TRBJ2-4; D possibly matches TRBD1 or TRBD2 (6 bases each). This CDR3 comprises 12 residues. Trimming removed 7 bases at V and 6 bases at J, with 13 bases between. Per germline, CDR1 SQVTM and CDR2 ANQGSEA. The CDR3 is CSAGVGGNIQYF. The CDR3 DNA follows: TGCAGCGCAGGGGTGGGGGGAAACATTCAGTACTTC.

The chain couples TRBV11-2 to TRBJ2-2; 7 nucleotides align to TRBD2. The CDR3 has 14 amino acids. Germline V gene lookup returns CDR1 SGHAT and CDR2 FQNNGV. J gave up 1 base and V 4 bases, and 0 bases lay outside the gene matches. CDR3 region: CASSWGGNTGELFF. CDR3 in DNA: TGTGCCAGCAGCTGGGGGGGGAACACCGGGGAGCTGTTTTTT.

The V call is TRBV28, the J call TRBJ2-7; 7 bases match TRBD1. The CDR3 has 14 amino acids. Losses at the gene ends were 5 bases for V and 1 base for J; bases not matched to a gene: 5. The germline CDR1 and CDR2 sequences are MDHEN and SYDVKM. The DNA of the CDR3 is TGTGCCAGCAGTACCCCGACAGGGTCCTACGAGCAGTACTTC. Amino acids: CASSTPTGSYEQYF.

The chain links TRBV9 to TRBJ2-7; possibly TRBD2 for D (6 bases). The V end was cut by 0 bases, the J end by 2 bases, with 12 bases between. The CDR3 totals 15 residues. Germline CDR1 and CDR2: SGDLS and YYNGEE. CDR3 DNA: TGTGCCAGCAGCGTAGAGGTGGGGGGAACCTACGAGCAGTACTTC. It yields the protein CASSVEVGGTYEQYF. Together with reference TRBV9 and TRBJ2-7, the CDR3 gives the full variable domain: DSGVTQTPKHLITATGQRVTLRCSPRSGDLSVYWYQQSLDQGLQFLIQYYNGEERAKGNILERFSAQQFPDLHSELNLSSLELGDSALYFCASSVEVGGTYEQYFGPGTRLTVT.

The genes are TRBV18 and TRBJ2-7; TRBD2 matches 8 bases. V gave up 3 bases and J gave up 6 bases; unmatched junction bases: 10. CDR3 length: 15 residues. From germline, CDR1 is KGHSH and CDR2 LQKENI. The CDR3 here is CASSPPLAGGSEQYF. CDR3 nucleotides: TGTGCCAGCTCACCTCCCTTGGCGGGAGGTTCCGAGCAGTACTTC.

The chain couples TRBV28 to TRBJ1-3; a possible D gene is TRBD1 (5 bases). Germline V CDR1 and CDR2: MDHEN, SYDVKM. V was pared by 5 bases and J by 2 bases, with 16 bases between. The CDR3 loop spans 16 amino acids. The CDR3 spells CASSPPPGAAGNTIYF. The CDR3 DNA follows: TGTGCCAGCAGTCCTCCCCCTGGGGCGGCTGGAAACACCATATATTTT.

This clone was found a few times. The V call is TRBV3-1 (or the pseudogene TRBV3-2), the J call TRBJ1-1; 11 bases map to TRBD1. The CDR3 consists of 15 residues. Trimming removed 5 bases from V and 4 bases from J; junction bases left unmatched: 6. Germline CDR1 LGHDT, CDR2 YNNKEL (reference sequence). The CDR3 nucleotides are TGTGCCAGCAGCACCGCGGACAGGGGGCCCACTGAAGCTTTCTTT. Its translation is CASSTADRGPTEAFF.

This clone was seen just once. The chain joins TRBV6-2 or TRBV6-3 to TRBJ1-3; D gene unclear. Germline values: CDR1 MNHEY, CDR2 SVGEGT. The CDR3 covers 15 residues. V lost 6 bases to trimming and J lost 0 bases, with 12 bases between them. CDR3 protein: CASSPDKASGNTIYF. Here the CDR3 DNA reads TGTGCCAGCAGCCCAGACAAGGCCTCTGGAAACACCATATATTTT.

The J gene is TRBJ1-1, the V gene TRBV28; the match to TRBD1 covers 7 bases. The germline V gene has CDR1 MDHEN and CDR2 SYDVKM. V dropped 3 bases and J dropped 2; count of bases not matched to a gene: 6. This CDR3 has 15 amino acids. The CDR3 DNA reads as TGTGCCAGCAGTTTCGTAGGGACAGCCAACACTGAAGCTTTCTTT. This gives the protein CASSFVGTANTEAFF.

The genes are TRBV18 and TRBJ2-3, with 10 positions matching TRBD2. The CDR3 is 14 amino acids. With 6 bases clipped from V and 6 bases from J, the junction kept 6 bases outside the gene matches. Germline CDR1 and CDR2: KGHSH and LQKENI. CDR3 in amino acids: CASSASGRADTQYF. The CDR3 DNA sequence: TGTGCCAGCTCGGCGAGCGGGAGGGCGGATACGCAGTATTTT.

This sequence joins TRBV5-1 and TRBJ2-3; 9 positions match TRBD1. Per germline, CDR1 SGHRS and CDR2 YFSETQ. The CDR3 contains 16 residues. Trimming took 3 bases from V and 4 from J; bases not matched to a gene: 9. This CDR3 reads CASSYQTGGDPDTQYF. The CDR3 coding sequence is TGCGCCAGCAGCTACCAAACAGGGGGCGACCCAGATACGCAGTATTTT.

The CDR3 bases are TGTGCCAGCAGTTTATTAGACAGGGGCGAGCAGTACTTC. The encoded protein is CASSLLDRGEQYF. This chain joins TRBV28 and TRBJ2-7, with TRBD1 matching over 8 bases. The germline CDR1 and CDR2 sequences are MDHEN and SYDVKM. The CDR3 loop spans 13 amino acids. The V gene end was trimmed by 1 base and the J gene end by 6 bases; junction bases not matched to a gene: 2.

The V call is TRBV24-1, the J call TRBJ2-3, with 12 positions matching TRBD2. The CDR3 consists of 15 residues. J lost 6 bases, V lost 4 bases, and 4 bases had no gene match. Looked up from germline, CDR1 is KGHDR and CDR2 is SFDVKD. The chain's CDR3 is CATSEKLAGGDTQYF. In DNA form, the CDR3 reads TGTGCCACCAGTGAAAAGCTAGCGGGAGGGGATACGCAGTATTTT.